These 2 T cell receptor beta chains were sequenced from one sample in a study of identical twins. TCRdb re-analysed the 5' RACE reads in MiXCR, keeping a single row per CDR3 protein. The profile shows around 670,000 distinct CDR3 sequences, around 5.7% of them singletons. Material: naive T cells sorted from blood. The receptors shown here come from a man aged 18 to 30 in good health.

The sample holds many counts of this clonotype. The V gene is TRBV3-1, the J gene TRBJ2-3, with a tentative D call TRBD2 (5 bases). V was pared by 6 bases and J by 5 bases, with 15 bases between. CDR3 length: 14 residues. Germline V gene sequence: CDR1 LGHDT, CDR2 YNNKEL (reference sequence). The CDR3 loop reads CASSPIGEKDTQYF. In DNA, the CDR3 is TGTGCCAGCAGTCCGATCGGGGAGAAAGATACGCAGTATTTT.

This clonotype was found many times. V is TRBV5-1 and J is TRBJ1-2; no reliable D call. This CDR3 is 15 amino acids long. Germline CDR1 SGHRS, CDR2 YFSETQ. The V end lost 2 bases, the J end lost 0 bases, and 11 bases lay between the germline ends. The CDR3 bases are TGCGCCAGCAGCTTTCGATACGAAGCTAACTATGGCTACACCTTC. Translation gives CASSFRYEANYGYTF.